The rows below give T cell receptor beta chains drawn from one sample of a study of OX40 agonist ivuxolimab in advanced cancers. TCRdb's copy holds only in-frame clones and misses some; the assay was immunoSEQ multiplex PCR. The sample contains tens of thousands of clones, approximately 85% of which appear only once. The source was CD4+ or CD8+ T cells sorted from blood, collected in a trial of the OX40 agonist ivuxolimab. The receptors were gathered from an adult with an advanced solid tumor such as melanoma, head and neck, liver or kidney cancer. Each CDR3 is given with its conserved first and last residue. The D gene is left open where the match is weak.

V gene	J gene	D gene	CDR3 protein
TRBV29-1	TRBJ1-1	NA	CSAEPGEAVTEAFF
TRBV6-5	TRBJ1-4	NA	CASGDTGDEKLFF
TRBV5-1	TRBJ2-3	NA	CASSLSVGDTQYF
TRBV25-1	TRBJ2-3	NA	CASSEGTFLLADTQYF
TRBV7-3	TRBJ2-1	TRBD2	CASSLGTSGRGANEQFF
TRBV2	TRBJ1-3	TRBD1	CASRGGQGASSGNTIYF
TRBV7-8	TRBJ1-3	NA	CASSIRGVGNTIYF
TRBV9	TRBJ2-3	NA	CASSGHGDTQYF
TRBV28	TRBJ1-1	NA	CARRRDLNTEAFF
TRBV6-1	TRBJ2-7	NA	CASEAAGSYEQYF
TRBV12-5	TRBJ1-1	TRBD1	CASGLVQGFTEAFF
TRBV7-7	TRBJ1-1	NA	CASSFGYGTEAFF
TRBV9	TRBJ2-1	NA	CASSLRGNEQFF
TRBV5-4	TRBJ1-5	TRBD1	CASSQDMAGGDPQHF
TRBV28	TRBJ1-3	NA	CASSLPISTRHPDQPSSGNTIYF
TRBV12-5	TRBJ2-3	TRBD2	CASGLGLAGVTQYF
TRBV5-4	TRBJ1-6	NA	CASSQDVNSPLHF
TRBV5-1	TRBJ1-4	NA	CASSSSGQTNEKLFF
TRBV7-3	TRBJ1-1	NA	CASSYVGRSTEAFF
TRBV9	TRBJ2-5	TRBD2	CASSASGGAPRETQYF
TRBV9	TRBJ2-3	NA	CASSVDVGVTDTQYF
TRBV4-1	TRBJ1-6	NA	CASSQDRVLSSYNSPLHF
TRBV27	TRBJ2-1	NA	CASSFSVVGNEQFF
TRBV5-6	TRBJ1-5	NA	CASSLWQVNNQPQHF
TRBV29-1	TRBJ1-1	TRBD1	CSVEDPDEGQGSMNTEAFF
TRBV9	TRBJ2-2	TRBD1	CASSARGPDTGELFF
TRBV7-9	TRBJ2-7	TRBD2	CASSAGGTYEQYF
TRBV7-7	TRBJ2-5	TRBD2	CASSARTSGSLETQYF
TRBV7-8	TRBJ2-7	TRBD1	CASSIQGGRTYEQYF
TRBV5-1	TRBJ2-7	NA	CASSLGNSYEQYF
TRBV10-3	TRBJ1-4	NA	CAISESDESEKLFF
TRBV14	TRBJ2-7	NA	CASSSPAGVPAYEQYF
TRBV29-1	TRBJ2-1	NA	CSVDGRRVSYNEQFF
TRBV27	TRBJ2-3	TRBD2	CASSLLLAGGPSTDTQYF
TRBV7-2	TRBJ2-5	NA	CASRVGAAETQYF
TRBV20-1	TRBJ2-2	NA	CSARATGELFF
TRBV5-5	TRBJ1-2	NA	CASSLGTVNGYTF
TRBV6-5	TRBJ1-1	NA	CASSVHQRNTEAFF
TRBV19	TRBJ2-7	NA	CASSITEGSYEQYF
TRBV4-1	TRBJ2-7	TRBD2	CASSPASGGSSYEQYF
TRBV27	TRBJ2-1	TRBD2	CASSRRASGANEQFF
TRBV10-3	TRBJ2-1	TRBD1	CAISVGTGNDEQFF
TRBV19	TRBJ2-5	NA	CASSIGGVRETQYF
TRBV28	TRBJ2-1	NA	CASSELDYDGGYEQFF
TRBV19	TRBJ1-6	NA	CASSAGDLAGSPLHF
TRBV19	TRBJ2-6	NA	CASMEEALGANVLTF
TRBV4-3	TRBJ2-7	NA	CASSQGGSYEQYF
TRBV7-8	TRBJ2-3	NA	CASSLVRGSSTDTQYF
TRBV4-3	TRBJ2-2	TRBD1	CASSPIWTGGYDTGELFF
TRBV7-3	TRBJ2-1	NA	CASSPASGRYNEQFF
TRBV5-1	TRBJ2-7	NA	CASSSYPSEGSYEQYF
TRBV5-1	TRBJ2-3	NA	CASSLSGTEITDTQYF
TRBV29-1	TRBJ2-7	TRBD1	CSAQDRDSYEQYF
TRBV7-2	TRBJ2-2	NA	CASRRQGQTNTGELFF
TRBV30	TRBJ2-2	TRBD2	CAWSPSIAGVAGELFF
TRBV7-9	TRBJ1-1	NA	CASSIPGAESEAFF
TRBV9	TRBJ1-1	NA	CASSVVGIGEAFF